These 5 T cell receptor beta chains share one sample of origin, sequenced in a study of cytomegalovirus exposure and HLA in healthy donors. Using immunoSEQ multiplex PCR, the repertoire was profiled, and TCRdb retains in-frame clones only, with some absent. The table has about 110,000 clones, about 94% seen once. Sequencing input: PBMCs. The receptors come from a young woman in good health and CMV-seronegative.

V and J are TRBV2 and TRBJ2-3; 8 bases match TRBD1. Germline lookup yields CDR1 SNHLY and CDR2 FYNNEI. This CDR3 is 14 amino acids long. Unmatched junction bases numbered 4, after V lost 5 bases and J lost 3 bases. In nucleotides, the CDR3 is TGTGCCAGCAGTCCGGACAGGGCAACAGATACGCAGTATTTT. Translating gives CASSPDRATDTQYF.

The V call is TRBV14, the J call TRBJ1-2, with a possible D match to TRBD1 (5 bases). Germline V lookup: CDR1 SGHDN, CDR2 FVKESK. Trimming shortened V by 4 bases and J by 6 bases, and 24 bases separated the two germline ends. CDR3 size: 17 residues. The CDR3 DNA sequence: TGTGCCAGCAGCCTCAGATGGATAGACAGAAATGGGCATGGCTACACCTTC. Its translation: CASSLRWIDRNGHGYTF.

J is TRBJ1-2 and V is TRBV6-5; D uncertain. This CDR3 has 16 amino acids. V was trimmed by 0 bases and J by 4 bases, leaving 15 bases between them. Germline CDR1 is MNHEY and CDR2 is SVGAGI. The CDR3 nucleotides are TGTGCCAGCAGTTACTCGAACTCCCCAATTCGCTATGGCTACACCTTC. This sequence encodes CASSYSNSPIRYGYTF.

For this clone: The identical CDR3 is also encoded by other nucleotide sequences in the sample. As DNA, the CDR3 is TGTGCCAGCAGTTACTCTCCCGGGGGCACTGAAGCTTTCTTT. This sequence encodes CASSYSPGGTEAFF. The chain uses TRBV6-5 and TRBJ1-1; a weak D match, TRBD1 (5 bases). V lost 0 bases and J lost 4, with 9 bases in between. The CDR3 spans 14 residues. Per the germline V gene, CDR1 is MNHEY and CDR2 is SVGAGI.

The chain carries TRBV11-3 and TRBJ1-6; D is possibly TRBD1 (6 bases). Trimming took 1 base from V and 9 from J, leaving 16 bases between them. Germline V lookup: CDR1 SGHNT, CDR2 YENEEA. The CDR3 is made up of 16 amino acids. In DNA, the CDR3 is TGTGCCAGCAGCTTAGCCCAGGGGCAGGTCGGTTCACCCCTCCACTTT. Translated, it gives CASSLAQGQVGSPLHF.